The present T cell receptor beta chain was sequenced within a study of T cell responses to AZD1222 COVID-19 vaccine. Whole-study results and caveats: Clonal diversity was possibly underestimated, and white British individuals and females predominated among donors. No repertoire was sampled before or during the peak T cell response, only after it. Reportedly, nearly half of unique spike TCRs recognized epitopes outside B.1.351/B.1.1.7 mutations. At baseline, just 6 or 7 AZD1222 recipients tested seropositive.

A note on this clone: Its antigen is undetermined.

This table comes from immunoSEQ multiplex PCR, and its TCRdb copy is limited to in-frame clones, with some not included. The sample contains under 200,000 clones, approximately 93% of which appear only once. Trimming left V 1 base short and J 4 bases short, with 11 bases between. The CDR3 covers 15 residues. Germline values: CDR1 LNHNV, CDR2 YYDKDF (reference sequence). The source was peripheral blood, collected on day 0 of AZD1222 vaccination. The chain joins TRBV15 to TRBJ2-1; D could derive from TRBD1 or TRBD2 (7 bases each). This TCR derives from an adult in good health. The CDR3 nucleotides are TGTGCCACCAGCAGAGTGCAGGGGGGGTACAATGAGCAGTTCTTC. It codes for CATSRVQGGYNEQFF.